Below are 5 T cell receptor beta chains sequenced from a single sample in a study of cytotoxic CD8 clonotypes in ibrutinib-treated CLL. The assay was immunoSEQ multiplex PCR, and TCRdb's table has in-frame clones only and misses some. The sample yields fewer than 200,000 clones, roughly 80% seen once. Material: PBMCs, obtained after 24 months of ibrutinib treatment. These receptor sequences come from a human donor with chronic lymphocytic leukemia.

This clone showed up just once. The chain joins TRBV4-3 to TRBJ1-1; no definite D call. Trimming removed 1 base at V and 0 bases at J, with 6 bases between. Germline V gene lookup returns CDR1 LGHNA and CDR2 YSLEER. CDR3 length equals 14 residues. CDR3 in DNA: TGCGCCAGCAGCCAAGCGACACTGAACACTGAAGCTTTCTTT. Amino acids: CASSQATLNTEAFF.

This clone was picked up a small number of times. The V call is TRBV14, the J call TRBJ1-1, with D hard to call. Germline loops: CDR1 SGHDN, CDR2 FVKESK. CDR3 length: 13 residues. The germline V and J ends were trimmed by 8 bases and 0 bases, with 10 bases remaining between them. CDR3 sequence: CASRSTMNTEAFF. CDR3 DNA: TGTGCCAGCCGCTCTACAATGAACACTGAAGCTTTCTTT.

The rearrangement links TRBV12-5 to TRBJ1-2, with D perhaps TRBD1 (5 bases). The V gene's germline CDR1 is LGHNT and CDR2 FRNRAP. This CDR3 is 12 amino acids long. V was clipped by 7 bases and J by 12 bases, with 18 bases between them. The CDR3 loop is CASAPRGGEDTF. The CDR3 DNA reads as TGTGCTAGTGCCCCGAGGGGTGGGGAAGACACCTTC.

The V and J genes are TRBV29-1 and TRBJ2-7, with TRBD2 as a possible D gene (6 bases). This CDR3 region has 13 residues. V lost 1 base to trimming and J lost 6 bases, with 13 bases between them. Germline V CDR1 and CDR2: SQVTM, ANQGSEA. The CDR3 nucleotides are TGCAGCGTTGAAGTGGAGGGCCCCTCCGAGCAGTACTTC. It translates to CSVEVEGPSEQYF.

This chain connects TRBV11-1 to TRBJ1-6; D is uncertain. CDR1 is SGHAT, CDR2 FQDESV, per germline (reference sequence). The V gene lost 1 base and the J gene lost 7 bases, with 11 bases spanning the gap. This CDR3 region has 15 residues. The CDR3 nucleotides read TGTGCCAGCAGCTTAGACACCCCGCGGAATTCACCCCTCCACTTT. Translation gives CASSLDTPRNSPLHF.